This entry lists 18 T cell receptor beta chains sequenced from one sample in a study of regulatory T cells in long-lasting Graves disease. HTBI primers from iRepertoire and Arm-PCR of CDR3 regions yielded the TCR beta libraries. TCRdb re-analysed the multiplex PCR reads in MiXCR, keeping a single row per CDR3 protein. The table lists approximately 400,000 distinct CDR3 sequences, under 15% of them singletons, with over 15% in the top ten. Time point here: newly diagnosed GD, antithyroid drugs for less than 3 months. The TCR library was made from RNA that had been extracted from PBMCs in TRIzol. These same data were also listed under a study on T cells in Graves' hyperthyroidism and ophthalmopathy.

The sequences come from peripheral blood mononuclear cells (PBMCs), collected at new diagnosis, from a patient treated with antithyroid drugs. The receptors originated from a woman under 40 with Graves disease.

This clonotype came up many times. The rearrangement joins TRBV13 to TRBJ2-7, with 14 bases fitting TRBD2. V was clipped by 5 bases and J by 0 bases; unmatched bases: 12. Germline assignment: CDR1 PRHDT and CDR2 FYEKMQ (reference sequence). The CDR3 spans 19 residues. Here the CDR3 DNA reads TGTGCCAGCAGCCCACGAGGACTAGCGGGAGGCCCGAGCTCCTACGAGCAGTACTTC. Translation: CASSPRGLAGGPSSYEQYF. The full variable domain, in which reference TRBV13 and TRBJ2-7 provide the parts outside the CDR3, is AAGVIQSPRHLIKEKRETATLKCYPIPRHDTVYWYQQGPGQDPQFLISFYEKMQSDKGSIPDRFSAQQFSDYHSELNMSSLELGDSALYFCASSPRGLAGGPSSYEQYFGPGTRLTVT.

This clonotype has at least ten counts. Germline is not matched at one junction end, which may reflect a read error. The chain couples TRBV7-7 to TRBJ2-3, with 12 bases lining up with TRBD2. CDR1 and CDR2 (germline): SSHAT, FNYEAQ (reference sequence). The CDR3 is 14 amino acids. The CDR3 DNA is TGTGCTAGCAGTCGCGGACTAGCGGGGGATACGCAGTATTTT. It translates to CASSRGLAGDTQYF.

The chain has TRBV20-1 and TRBJ2-5, with a tentative D call TRBD1 (5 bases). This CDR3 has 12 amino acids. The V and J ends lost 5 bases and 1 base respectively, with 8 bases between them. Germline-derived CDR1 and CDR2 are DFQATT and SNEGSKA (reference sequence). As DNA, the CDR3 is TGCAGTGCTGGACACTCCCAAGAGACCCAGTACTTC. Translating gives CSAGHSQETQYF.

This clonotype has more than one count but fewer than ten. The V call is TRBV7-3, the J call TRBJ2-1; 8 nucleotides align to TRBD2. The CDR3 is 15 residues long. V was pared by 0 bases and J by 7 bases, with 5 bases of the junction left unmatched. CDR1 SGHTA and CDR2 FQGTGA come from the germline V gene. The CDR3 is CASSLTGAGGNEQFF. The CDR3 bases are TGTGCCAGCAGCTTAACAGGGGCGGGAGGAAATGAGCAGTTCTTC. The variable domain in full, completed from reference TRBV7-3 and TRBJ2-1, reads GAGVSQTPSNKVTEKGKYVELRCDPISGHTALYWYRQSLGQGPEFLIYFQGTGAADDSGLPNDRFFAVRPEGSVSTLKIQRTERGDSAVYLCASSLTGAGGNEQFFGPGTRLTVL.

The chain carries TRBV3-1 and TRBJ1-1, with no clear D. The germline V gene encodes CDR1 LGHDT and CDR2 YNNKEL (reference sequence). Between the trimmed V and J ends, which lost 4 bases and 2 bases, there was a span of 14 bases. This CDR3 has 15 residues. In nucleotides, the CDR3 is TGTGCCAGCAGCCGCTTGACCGGGAGAAACACTGAAGCTTTCTTT. This sequence encodes CASSRLTGRNTEAFF. The full variable domain, rest sourced from reference TRBV3-1 and TRBJ1-1, is DTAVSQTPKYLVTQMGNDKSIKCEQNLGHDTMYWYKQDSKKFLKIMFSYNNKELIINETVPNRFSPKSPDKAHLNLHINSLELGDSAVYFCASSRLTGRNTEAFFGQGTRLTVV.

This clonotype was observed many times. The chain carries TRBV12-3 or TRBV12-4 and TRBJ2-1; a possible D gene is TRBD1 (6 bases). V was cut by 5 bases and J by 8 bases, with 16 bases left in between. The CDR3 is 14 residues long. The CDR3 region has the DNA TGTGCCAGCAGTCAGCCCGGGACAACGGATGAGCAGTTCTTC. It yields the protein CASSQPGTTDEQFF.

This clonotype was detected only a few times. A much larger clone differs from this one at a single base, so this may be a read error. This chain links TRBV30 with TRBJ2-1; 7 nucleotides match TRBD2. After removal of 4 bases from V and 6 bases from J, the junction contained 6 bases not matched to a gene. CDR1 is GTSNPN and CDR2 is SVGIG in the germline V gene (reference sequence). This CDR3 spans 13 amino acids. CDR3 bases: TGTGCCTGGACCCTTAGCGGGTGCAATGAGCAGTTCTTC. As protein: CAWTLSGCNEQFF.

The gene calls are TRBV19 and TRBJ1-2, with D tentatively TRBD1 (5 bases). CDR1 is LNHDA and CDR2 is SQIVND in the germline V gene (reference sequence). The CDR3 loop spans 15 amino acids. V dropped 5 bases and J dropped 5 bases, with 18 bases sitting between them. The CDR3 reads CASSPSGTNLYGYTF. The CDR3 DNA follows: TGTGCCAGTAGTCCCTCTGGGACCAATTTATATGGCTACACCTTC.

The genes are TRBV20-1 and TRBJ1-1; D is undetermined. Germline V gene sequence: CDR1 DFQATT, CDR2 SNEGSKA (reference sequence). The CDR3 covers 11 residues. The V gene lost 4 bases and the J gene lost 4 bases, with 7 bases spanning the gap. CDR3 coding DNA: TGCAGTGCTATAGGAGGCACTGAAGCTTTCTTT. Translating it yields CSAIGGTEAFF.

There are many counts of this clonotype. J is TRBJ2-1 and V is TRBV10-3, with 7 bases matching TRBD2. The germline gives CDR1 ENHRY, CDR2 SYGVKD. The CDR3 has 14 residues. J gave up 8 bases and V 7 bases, and 11 bases lay outside the gene matches. This chain's CDR3 is CAIKGGREVDEQFF. CDR3 nucleotide sequence: TGTGCCATCAAAGGCGGGAGAGAGGTCGATGAGCAGTTCTTC.

The DNA for the CDR3 is TGTGCCAGTAGTTGGGAGGGGGTAAATTCACCCCTCCACTTT. Protein product: CASSWEGVNSPLHF. V usage is TRBV19 and J usage is TRBJ1-6; D may be TRBD1 (6 bases). The CDR3 has 14 residues. Germline lookup yields CDR1 LNHDA and CDR2 SQIVND (reference sequence). V was clipped by 5 bases and J by 7 bases, with 12 bases between them.

The chain links TRBV2 to TRBJ2-7; 9 positions agree with TRBD1. The V segment lost 6 bases and the J segment 1 base; nucleotides outside the gene matches: 10. CDR3 length: 16 amino acids. Germline V gene lookup returns CDR1 SNHLY and CDR2 FYNNEI. The CDR3 spells CASSAGTGQESYEQYF. The CDR3 DNA follows: TGTGCCAGCAGCGCCGGGACAGGGCAGGAGTCCTACGAGCAGTACTTC.

This clonotype came up many times. The chain recombines TRBV12-3 or TRBV12-4 with TRBJ2-3, with 7 bases fitting TRBD2. The CDR3 runs to 17 residues. With 1 base clipped from V and 0 bases from J, the junction kept 7 bases outside the gene matches. The CDR3 spells CASSLESSGSSTDTQYF. DNA for the CDR3: TGTGCCAGCAGTTTAGAGTCTAGCGGTTCTAGCACAGATACGCAGTATTTT.

This clonotype was found many times. The CDR3 DNA reads as TGTGCCAGCAGTTTAGAGACTAGCCTAAGCTCCTACAATGAGCAGTTCTTC. Translation: CASSLETSLSSYNEQFF. The chain joins TRBV28 to TRBJ2-1, with 7 nucleotides matching TRBD2. CDR1 is MDHEN and CDR2 is SYDVKM in the germline V gene. This CDR3 spans 17 amino acids. The V and J ends lost 2 bases and 0 bases, in that order; junction bases with no gene match: 7.

The chain employs TRBV5-1 and TRBJ2-6; 7 bases are a match to TRBD1. J gave up 0 bases and V 3 bases, and 3 bases lay outside the gene matches. Germline values: CDR1 SGHRS, CDR2 YFSETQ. This CDR3 is 16 amino acids long. The CDR3 DNA sequence: TGCGCCAGCAGCTCCGGGACAGTCTCTGGGGCCAACGTCCTGACTTTC. This codes for CASSSGTVSGANVLTF.

This clonotype came up a few times. The chain combines TRBV28 with TRBJ2-3; a possible D gene is TRBD2 (6 bases). The V end was cut by 3 bases, the J end by 1 base, with 14 bases between. Germline CDR1 MDHEN, CDR2 SYDVKM. The CDR3 runs 16 residues. CDR3 coding DNA: TGTGCCAGCAGTTTCTCGCCCGGGGAGGGCACAGATACGCAGTATTTT. Its protein product is CASSFSPGEGTDTQYF.

This clonotype occurred many times. This rearrangement joins TRBV28 to TRBJ2-5; D remains unclear. The CDR3 has 14 amino acids. Germline V CDR1 and CDR2: MDHEN, SYDVKM. V shed 2 bases and J shed 3 bases, with 10 bases lying between them. This CDR3 reads CASSLPPGEETQYF. The DNA of the CDR3 is TGTGCCAGCAGTTTACCCCCCGGCGAAGAGACCCAGTACTTC.

The sample holds many counts of this clonotype. In DNA form, the CDR3 reads TGTGCCAGCAGCTTAGAACGGGGTTACACTGAAGCTTTCTTT. Amino acid sequence: CASSLERGYTEAFF. The J gene is TRBJ1-1, the V gene TRBV7-8; D is unclear. Trimming removed 1 base at V and 3 bases at J, with 9 bases between. The CDR3 runs 14 residues. Germline V lookup: CDR1 SGHVS, CDR2 FQNEAQ. The whole variable domain, remainder taken from reference TRBV7-8 and TRBJ1-1, is GAGVSQSPRYKVAKRGQDVALRCDPISGHVSLFWYQQALGQGPEFLTYFQNEAQLDKSGLPSDRFFAERPEGSVSTLKIQRTQQEDSAVYLCASSLERGYTEAFFGQGTRLTVV.